This entry lists 32 T cell receptor beta chains sequenced from one sample in a study of blood T cell repertoires in COVID-19. Clones were sequenced by immunoSEQ multiplex PCR, and TCRdb holds only the in-frame ones, with some missing. Altogether 100,000 or so clones are present, 85% to 90% being singletons, with the ten largest covering roughly 19%. The sample taken for sequencing was peripheral blood. The receptors were gathered from a human donor with acute or convalescent COVID-19. The donor label of this sample is uncertain.

V gene TRBV28 combines with J gene TRBJ1-3; D remains ambiguous. The CDR3 totals 15 residues. Germline loops: CDR1 MDHEN, CDR2 SYDVKM. V lost 5 bases to trimming and J lost 7 bases, with 18 bases between them. CDR3 sequence reads: CASSGRSRLSNTIYF. CDR3 sequence (DNA): TGTGCCAGCAGTGGGAGGTCCCGTTTAAGTAACACCATATATTTT. The full variable domain, its missing parts supplied by reference TRBV28 and TRBJ1-3, is DVKVTQSSRYLVKRTGEKVFLECVQDMDHENMFWYRQDPGLGLRLIYFSYDVKMKEKGDIPEGYSVSREKKERFSLILESASTNQTSMYLCASSGRSRLSNTIYFGEGSWLTVV.

The gene calls are TRBV7-3 and TRBJ2-2; possibly TRBD1 for D (5 bases). V dropped 5 bases and J dropped 8 bases, with 9 bases sitting between them. The CDR3 runs 12 residues. CDR1 and CDR2 (germline): SGHTA, FQGTGA. The CDR3 sequence is CASSRGSGELFF. For the CDR3, the DNA is TGTGCCAGCAGCAGGGGCTCTGGGGAGCTGTTTTTT. Complete variable domain (other parts from reference TRBV7-3 and TRBJ2-2): GAGVSQTPSNKVTEKGKYVELRCDPISGHTALYWYRQSLGQGPEFLIYFQGTGAADDSGLPNDRFFAVRPEGSVSTLKIQRTERGDSAVYLCASSRGSGELFFGEGSRLTVL.

The chain links TRBV2 to TRBJ1-2, with D perhaps TRBD1 (6 bases). Germline V CDR1 and CDR2: SNHLY, FYNNEI. Trimming removed 7 bases from V and 12 bases from J, with 15 bases in between. This CDR3 has 11 residues. DNA of the CDR3: TGTGCCAGCAACGGGGGGCTGGGAAACACCTTC. Residues: CASNGGLGNTF. Filled out from reference TRBV2 and TRBJ1-2, the complete variable domain reads EPEVTQTPSHQVTQMGQEVILRCVPISNHLYFYWYRQILGQKVEFLVSFYNNEISEKSEIFDDQFSVERPDGSNFTLKIRSTKLEDSAMYFCASNGGLGNTFGSGTRLTVV.

For this clone: Other DNA sequences in the same sample also yield this CDR3. V is TRBV19 and J is TRBJ1-5; 9 bases map to TRBD1. CDR1 LNHDA and CDR2 SQIVND come from the germline V gene (reference sequence). The CDR3 extends over 15 amino acids. V lost 6 bases and J lost 2; bases outside the gene matches: 5. The CDR3 nucleotides are TGTGCCAGTAGCCAAACAGGGGGCGGCAATCAGCCCCAGCATTTT. Translating it yields CASSQTGGGNQPQHF.

V gene TRBV27 combines with J gene TRBJ2-3; TRBD2 might be the D (6 bases). Germline V CDR1 and CDR2: MNHEY, SMNVEV (reference sequence). The CDR3 has 15 residues. Trimming pared 5 bases from V and 0 bases from J, leaving 12 bases between. The CDR3 DNA sequence: TGTGCCAGCAGTCCGGCTAGCGTTAGCACAGATACGCAGTATTTT. Protein: CASSPASVSTDTQYF.

This chain connects TRBV7-3 to TRBJ2-5; D is unclear. With 0 bases removed from V and 5 bases from J, the gap between germline ends came to 7 bases. CDR1 is SGHTA and CDR2 is FQGTGA in the germline V gene. The CDR3 length is 13 residues. The CDR3 coding sequence is TGTGCCAGCAGCTTAACTAGCATGGAGACCCAGTACTTC. Residues: CASSLTSMETQYF.

The rearrangement uses TRBV18 and TRBJ2-7; TRBD2 is a possible D gene (5 bases). V was trimmed by 2 bases and J by 5 bases, leaving 16 bases between them. The CDR3 has 15 residues. Per the germline V gene, CDR1 is KGHSH and CDR2 is LQKENI. The CDR3 DNA reads as TGTGCCAGCTCACCAAGAGAGAGGGCCGTCAACGAGCAGTACTTC. Encoded protein: CASSPRERAVNEQYF.

The V and J genes are TRBV6-5 and TRBJ2-1; no firm D call. V lost 6 bases, J lost 9 bases, and 15 bases lay in between. The germline CDR1 and CDR2 sequences are MNHEY and SVGAGI. The CDR3 runs to 13 residues. Written as DNA, the CDR3 is TGTGCCAGCAGCTCGGCTAGGCGGAGTGAGCAGTTCTTC. Amino acids: CASSSARRSEQFF.

The V call is TRBV28, the J call TRBJ1-1; 8 bases are a match to TRBD1. V lost 5 bases to trimming and J lost 5 bases; unmatched junction nucleotides: 7. CDR1 is MDHEN and CDR2 is SYDVKM in the germline V gene. The CDR3 extends over 14 amino acids. CDR3: CASSNGQGLTEAFF. DNA of the CDR3: TGTGCCAGCAGTAACGGACAGGGTTTAACTGAAGCTTTCTTT. The full variable domain, its missing parts supplied by reference TRBV28 and TRBJ1-1, is DVKVTQSSRYLVKRTGEKVFLECVQDMDHENMFWYRQDPGLGLRLIYFSYDVKMKEKGDIPEGYSVSREKKERFSLILESASTNQTSMYLCASSNGQGLTEAFFGQGTRLTVV.

CDR3 bases: TGTGCCAGCAGCGGCGGGAGTTTCGCCGGGGAGCTGTTTTTT. Residues: CASSGGSFAGELFF. The chain uses TRBV2 and TRBJ2-2; 7 positions agree with TRBD2. With 6 bases clipped from V and 6 bases from J, the junction kept 7 bases outside the gene matches. This CDR3 is 14 amino acids long. Germline values: CDR1 SNHLY, CDR2 FYNNEI.

The chain has TRBV18 and TRBJ2-5; 9 nucleotides match TRBD2. This CDR3 spans 15 amino acids. Trimming cost V 6 bases and J 5 bases; bases outside gene matches: 10. Looked up from germline, CDR1 is KGHSH and CDR2 is LQKENI. The CDR3 is CASSPRLAGRETQYF. CDR3 DNA sequence: TGTGCCAGCTCCCCCCGGCTAGCGGGGAGGGAGACCCAGTACTTC.

This chain connects TRBV9 to TRBJ2-4; possible D gene TRBD2, 7 bases. Germline V gene data show CDR1 as SGDLS and CDR2 as YYNGEE. V lost 4 bases to trimming and J lost 6 bases, with 23 bases between them. The CDR3 has 17 amino acids. CDR3 residues: CASSTGGRSGEGNIQYF. CDR3 in DNA: TGTGCCAGCAGCACCGGGGGCCGAAGCGGGGAGGGAAACATTCAGTACTTC.

The rearrangement uses TRBV28 and TRBJ1-3, with 7 positions matching TRBD1. This CDR3 is 13 amino acids long. Germline trimming cut 6 bases from V and 1 base from J; bases unmatched to any gene: 0. The germline CDR1 and CDR2 sequences are MDHEN and SYDVKM. In DNA form, the CDR3 reads TGTGCCAGCAGGACAGGGTCTGGAAACACCATATATTTT. Protein product: CASRTGSGNTIYF. The whole variable domain, remainder taken from reference TRBV28 and TRBJ1-3, is DVKVTQSSRYLVKRTGEKVFLECVQDMDHENMFWYRQDPGLGLRLIYFSYDVKMKEKGDIPEGYSVSREKKERFSLILESASTNQTSMYLCASRTGSGNTIYFGEGSWLTVV.

The rearrangement links TRBV30 to TRBJ2-1; 9 nucleotides align to TRBD2. This CDR3 spans 14 amino acids. V gave up 5 bases and J gave up 4 bases; unmatched junction bases: 6. CDR1 GTSNPN and CDR2 SVGIG come from the germline V gene (reference sequence). The CDR3 sequence: CAWWRGGDYNEQFF. The DNA for the CDR3 is TGTGCCTGGTGGCGGGGGGGCGATTACAATGAGCAGTTCTTC.

The V gene is TRBV19, the J gene TRBJ1-1; a weak D match, TRBD1 (5 bases). Germline CDR1 LNHDA, CDR2 SQIVND (reference sequence). The length of the CDR3 is 14 residues. The V end was cut by 3 bases, the J end by 1 base, with 9 bases between. CDR3 DNA sequence: TGTGCCAGTAGTATCTGGGGCAGGAACACTGAAGCTTTCTTT. Its translation: CASSIWGRNTEAFF.

This chain uses TRBV6-5 with TRBJ2-3; the match to TRBD2 covers 7 bases. The germline CDR1 and CDR2 sequences are MNHEY and SVGAGI. The CDR3 loop spans 14 amino acids. Trimming removed 4 bases from V and 6 bases from J; junction bases left unmatched: 7. CDR3: CASSSPGLDDTQYF. The CDR3, as DNA: TGTGCCAGCAGTTCCCCCGGACTAGATGATACGCAGTATTTT.

This chain uses TRBV4-1 with TRBJ1-4; D gene ambiguous. The CDR3 sequence is 16 residues long. V lost 0 bases, J lost 9 bases, and 17 bases lay in between. Germline V gene data show CDR1 as MGHRA and CDR2 as YSYEKL. In nucleotides, the CDR3 is TGCGCCAGCAGCCAAGATGCGGAGAGAGAGATTAAAAAACTGTTTTTT. Protein: CASSQDAEREIKKLFF.

This sequence joins TRBV18 and TRBJ1-1; D gene unclear. Looked up from germline, CDR1 is KGHSH and CDR2 is LQKENI. Trimming took off 3 bases at V and 2 bases at J, with 10 bases between the two ends. The CDR3 is 14 residues long. CDR3 nucleotide sequence: TGTGCCAGCTCACCTTCGGTAGAAAACACTGAAGCTTTCTTT. The encoded protein is CASSPSVENTEAFF.

The chain links TRBV4-2 to TRBJ2-1, with a weak D call TRBD1 (5 bases). Trimming removed 1 base from V and 8 bases from J, with 12 bases in between. This CDR3 contains 14 residues. From germline, CDR1 is LGHNA and CDR2 YNFKEQ. The chain's CDR3 is CASSQGGQVDEQFF. CDR3 DNA sequence: TGTGCCAGCAGCCAAGGGGGCCAAGTGGATGAGCAGTTCTTC.

This sequence joins TRBV6-5 and TRBJ1-2; D ambiguous. The CDR3 covers 15 residues. CDR1 MNHEY and CDR2 SVGAGI come from the germline V gene. V was clipped by 0 bases and J by 9 bases, with 17 bases between them. The CDR3 DNA is TGTGCCAGCAGTTACTCCCCTGGAGCTTCTATGCGCTACACCTTC. Encoded protein: CASSYSPGASMRYTF.

V usage is TRBV5-1 and J usage is TRBJ1-4; 8 bases are shared with TRBD1. In germline, CDR1 is SGHRS, CDR2 YFSETQ. There are 15 residues in the CDR3. Trimming cost V 2 bases and J 2 bases; bases outside gene matches: 2. CDR3 sequence (DNA): TGCGCCAGCAGCTTCAACAGGGGGACTAATGAAAAACTGTTTTTT. It is translated as CASSFNRGTNEKLFF.

This rearrangement joins TRBV7-9 to TRBJ2-7; 8 bases match TRBD2. Germline loops: CDR1 SEHNR, CDR2 FQNEAQ (reference sequence). The CDR3 loop spans 15 amino acids. Losses at the gene ends were 2 bases for V and 1 base for J; bases not matched to a gene: 4. CDR3 nucleotide sequence: TGTGCCAGCAGCTTAATGCGGGGGGCTTCCTACGAGCAGTACTTC. Translated, it gives CASSLMRGASYEQYF.

This chain links TRBV7-9 with TRBJ2-1, with 9 nucleotides matching TRBD1. Losses at the gene ends were 3 bases for V and 7 bases for J; bases not matched to a gene: 7. CDR3 length: 15 residues. CDR1 is SEHNR, CDR2 FQNEAQ, per germline (reference sequence). The CDR3 loop reads CASSFGTGLGNEQFF. CDR3 nucleotides: TGTGCCAGCAGCTTCGGGACAGGGTTAGGGAATGAGCAGTTCTTC.

This chain uses TRBV12-3 or TRBV12-4 with TRBJ1-5; D not certain. V was trimmed by 3 bases and J by 7 bases, leaving 7 bases between them. CDR3 length equals 12 residues. CDR3: CASSFMGQPQHF. In nucleotides, the CDR3 is TGTGCCAGCAGTTTTATGGGCCAGCCCCAGCATTTT.

The chain joins TRBV9 to TRBJ1-6; D is unclear. The CDR3 sequence is 14 residues long. CDR1 SGDLS and CDR2 YYNGEE come from the germline V gene. V was clipped by 3 bases and J by 8 bases, with 12 bases between them. The CDR3 loop reads CASSGVRAYSPLHF. The CDR3 nucleotides read TGTGCCAGCAGCGGGGTGCGGGCCTATTCACCCCTCCACTTT.

This clone was recorded a few times. The chain is built from TRBV29-1 and TRBJ2-1; 9 nucleotides agree with TRBD2. V lost 4 bases to trimming and J lost 4 bases; unmatched junction nucleotides: 2. CDR1 and CDR2 from the germline V gene are SQVTM and ANQGSEA. The CDR3 runs 13 residues. CDR3 amino acids: CSVVAGGYNEQFF. DNA for the CDR3: TGCAGCGTTGTTGCGGGAGGGTACAATGAGCAGTTCTTC.

The CDR3 is CASSLGGTSTEAFF. DNA for the CDR3: TGTGCCAGCAGCTTGGGGGGGACTAGCACTGAAGCTTTCTTT. The chain couples TRBV7-9 to TRBJ1-1; possible D gene TRBD1, 5 bases. The germline V gene encodes CDR1 SEHNR and CDR2 FQNEAQ (reference sequence). The CDR3 loop spans 14 amino acids. Trimming left V 3 bases short and J 4 bases short, with 12 bases between. Full variable domain (rest looked up from reference TRBV7-9 and TRBJ1-1): DTGVSQNPRHKITKRGQNVTFRCDPISEHNRLYWYRQTLGQGPEFLTYFQNEAQLEKSRLLSDRFSAERPKGSFSTLEIQRTEQGDSAMYLCASSLGGTSTEAFFGQGTRLTVV.

This clone was recorded only once. The J gene is TRBJ2-7, the V gene TRBV7-2, with 12 positions matching TRBD2. Germline CDR1 and CDR2: SGHTA and FQGNSA. Germline trimming cut 0 bases from V and 2 bases from J; bases unmatched to any gene: 5. The CDR3 length is 17 residues. The CDR3 region is CASSLAFPSGRAYEQYF. In DNA, the CDR3 is TGTGCCAGCAGCTTAGCGTTTCCTAGCGGGAGGGCCTACGAGCAGTACTTC.

The rearrangement uses TRBV3-1 (or the pseudogene TRBV3-2) and TRBJ2-1, with 11 bases that match TRBD2. The trim removed 0 bases at V and 9 bases at J, leaving 10 bases unmatched. CDR3 length: 17 amino acids. Germline CDR1 is LGHDT and CDR2 is YNNKEL (reference sequence). This chain's CDR3 is CASSQEGDSGGAGEQFF. The CDR3 DNA reads as TGTGCCAGCAGCCAAGAAGGGGATAGCGGGGGGGCCGGTGAGCAGTTCTTC.

For this clone: The junction departs from the called germline gene at one end, perhaps through a read error. The chain is built from TRBV27 and TRBJ1-5; no firm D call. Germline-derived CDR1 and CDR2 are MNHEY and SMNVEV (reference sequence). CDR3 length: 15 amino acids. Here the CDR3 DNA reads TGTGCCAGCAGTTTATCGATTTCAGGCAAGCAGCCCCAGCATTTT. Its translation is CASSLSISGKQPQHF.

A single count supports this clone. This chain uses TRBV13 with TRBJ2-1, with a tentative D call TRBD1 (7 bases). This CDR3 contains 17 residues. The V gene's germline CDR1 is PRHDT and CDR2 FYEKMQ (reference sequence). Trimming removed 1 base at V and 5 bases at J, with 18 bases between. The CDR3 loop is CASSLVKQGGINNEQFF. In DNA, the CDR3 is TGTGCCAGCAGCTTAGTGAAGCAGGGGGGCATAAACAATGAGCAGTTCTTC. The whole variable domain, filled in from reference TRBV13 and TRBJ2-1, reads AAGVIQSPRHLIKEKRETATLKCYPIPRHDTVYWYQQGPGQDPQFLISFYEKMQSDKGSIPDRFSAQQFSDYHSELNMSSLELGDSALYFCASSLVKQGGINNEQFFGPGTRLTVL.

J is TRBJ1-6 and V is TRBV11-2, with 8 bases matching TRBD1. Looked up from germline, CDR1 is SGHAT and CDR2 is FQNNGV. V shed 5 bases and J 3 bases; nucleotides not matched to a gene: 3. This CDR3 has 15 amino acids. The CDR3 here is CASSPGQVYNSPLHF. The CDR3 nucleotides read TGTGCCAGCAGCCCGGGACAGGTCTATAATTCACCCCTCCACTTT.